This T cell receptor (beta chain) was profiled in a study of PD-L1 blockade in urothelial cancer. Notes on the study in general: A pretreatment blood TCR clonality that fell below the median predicted better progression-free and overall survival.

Per patient, between 1 and 8 samples were collected at pretreatment and on-treatment time points. What went into each PCR as a spike was synthetic TCR analog templates. The assay was immunoSEQ multiplex PCR, and TCRdb's table has in-frame clones only and misses some. The sample lists some 54,000 clones, approximately 84% occurring once. There are 15 residues in the CDR3. Per germline, CDR1 SGHRS and CDR2 YFSETQ. The ends lost 5 bases at V and 6 bases at J; junction bases unmatched: 9. Regarding this clone: Its antigen is not known.

The genes are TRBV5-1 and TRBJ2-2; TRBD2 matches 8 bases. The material sequenced was PBMCs, taken around atezolizumab (anti-PD-L1) treatment. The sequence derives from a man aged 35 to 55 with urothelial cancer. The CDR3 DNA is TGCGCCAGCAGGCCCAGCGGGAGTAACGCCGGGGAGCTGTTTTTT. It translates to CASRPSGSNAGELFF.